This T cell receptor (beta chain) is from a study of blood T cell repertoires in COVID-19. Across the whole study: T cells, B-cell-depleted T cells, or PBMCs provided the cDNA or gDNA that served as material.

Using immunoSEQ multiplex PCR, the repertoire was profiled, and TCRdb retains in-frame clones only, with some absent. Here the sample spans over 50,000 clones, 85% being singletons. Per germline, CDR1 MNHEY and CDR2 SMNVEV (reference sequence). The CDR3 spans 17 residues. Unmatched junction bases numbered 9, after V lost 5 bases and J lost 0 bases. The sequenced sample was peripheral blood. The source is a man aged 70-80 years with acute or convalescent COVID-19. The chain joins TRBV27 to TRBJ2-1; 8 bases map to TRBD2. This CDR3 is CASSHRLAYNSYNEQFF. Written as DNA, the CDR3 is TGTGCCAGCAGTCACAGACTAGCGTACAACTCCTACAATGAGCAGTTCTTC.